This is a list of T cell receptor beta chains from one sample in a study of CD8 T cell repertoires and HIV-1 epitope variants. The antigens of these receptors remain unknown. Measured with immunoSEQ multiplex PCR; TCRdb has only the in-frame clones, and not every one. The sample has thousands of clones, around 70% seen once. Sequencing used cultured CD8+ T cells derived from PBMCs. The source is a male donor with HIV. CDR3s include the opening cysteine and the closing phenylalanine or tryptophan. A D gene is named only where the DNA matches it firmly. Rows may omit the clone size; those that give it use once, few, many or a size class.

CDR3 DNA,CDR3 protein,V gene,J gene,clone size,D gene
TGTGCCAGCAGCAATTGTATCCGGGACAGCTACAATGAGCAGTTCTTC,CASSNCIRDSYNEQFF,TRBV21-1,TRBJ2-1,-,-
TGTGCCTGGGAGGGCTTTCAAGAGACCCAGTACTTC,CAWEGFQETQYF,TRBV30,TRBJ2-5,-,-
TGTGCCAGCAGCCCCGGGACGGACTCCTACGAGCAGTACTTC,CASSPGTDSYEQYF,TRBV7-6,TRBJ2-7,few,-
TGTGCCAGCAGTGAAGTTCGGGCCTACGAGCAGTACTTC,CASSEVRAYEQYF,TRBV6-1,TRBJ2-7,-,-
TGTGCCAGCAGTTTATCTAGCGGGGAGCCTCCAAAGACCCAGTACTTC,CASSLSSGEPPKTQYF,TRBV27,TRBJ2-5,-,TRBD2
TGTGCCAGTAGTATGTCTCGGCCAGCAACTGTCTACGAGCAGTACTTC,CASSMSRPATVYEQYF,TRBV19,TRBJ2-7,-,-
TGTGCCAGCAGCCCAAGGGCGGGGCACTACGAGCAGTACTTC,CASSPRAGHYEQYF,TRBV7-8,TRBJ2-7,-,-
TGCGCCAGCAGCCAAGGAGATGAAGGGCGGCCTCTCCACTTT,CASSQGDEGRPLHF,TRBV4-3,TRBJ1-6,few,-
TGTGCCAGCAGCGGACTCTCTCGGGGACTAGCGATGGATGAGCAGTTCTTC,CASSGLSRGLAMDEQFF,TRBV9,TRBJ2-1,-,TRBD2
TGTGCCAGCAGCTTAACGGCGGACAGAGGGGATTCACCCCTCCACTTT,CASSLTADRGDSPLHF,TRBV13,TRBJ1-6,-,-
TGTGCCGGTAGCTCTAGCGGGAGACACGAGCAGTACTTC,CAGSSSGRHEQYF,TRBV18,TRBJ2-7,-,TRBD2
TGTGCCAGCAGCCCCGGGACTAGAGCCTACGAGCAGTACTTC,CASSPGTRAYEQYF,TRBV7-8,TRBJ2-7,few,TRBD2
TGTGCCAGCAGCTCGCAGCTGAACACTGAAGCTTTCTTT,CASSSQLNTEAFF,TRBV11-2,TRBJ1-1,-,-
TGTGCCAGCGGGAGCATACTAGGCGGGAGGGCCCTGTATGAGCAGTTCTTC,CASGSILGGRALYEQFF,TRBV21-1,TRBJ2-1,few,-
TGCGCCAGCAGCCAAGATCCCGTCGAACTCGACTATGGCTACACCTTC,CASSQDPVELDYGYTF,TRBV4-1,TRBJ1-2,-,-
TGTGCCAGCAGACGTGGAGGATCATGGTTTGAAAAACTGTTTTTT,CASRRGGSWFEKLFF,TRBV27,TRBJ1-4,few,-
TGTGCCAGCAGACCCGGGACAGGGTGGCAAGAGACCCAGTACTTC,CASRPGTGWQETQYF,TRBV7-6,TRBJ2-5,-,TRBD1
TGTGCCAGCAGCCCGGACAGGGGGCAACGGTCCTACGAGCAGTACTTC,CASSPDRGQRSYEQYF,TRBV5-5,TRBJ2-7,-,TRBD1
TGTGCCAGCAGCTTAGACGGGGCCCAGACGCAGTATTTT,CASSLDGAQTQYF,TRBV7-2,TRBJ2-3,-,-
TGTGCCAGCAGCTTGGGGGGCAATAATGAAAAACTGTTTTTT,CASSLGGNNEKLFF,TRBV5-5,TRBJ1-4,-,-
TGTGCCAGCAGTTTACGGGGGACTGAAGCTTTCTTT,CASSLRGTEAFF,TRBV28,TRBJ1-1,-,-
TGTGCCAGCAGCCAAGAATGGTCCACCTACGAGCAGTACTTC,CASSQEWSTYEQYF,TRBV4-2,TRBJ2-7,-,-
TGTGCCTGGGAGCACCCGGGGGGGCCGGGTGAGCAGTTCTTC,CAWEHPGGPGEQFF,TRBV30,TRBJ2-1,few,TRBD2
TGTGCCAGCATCCGAGGGGGGGGCACTGAAGCTTTCTTT,CASIRGGGTEAFF,TRBV27,TRBJ1-1,-,-
TGTGCCAGCAGCCTGACAAGTGATAATTCACCCCTCCACTTT,CASSLTSDNSPLHF,TRBV11-1,TRBJ1-6,-,-
TGTGCCAGCAGTTTAAGCGCCCGCAGGGGCGGTCAGCCCCAGCATTTT,CASSLSARRGGQPQHF,TRBV27,TRBJ1-5,-,-
TGTGCCAGCAGCCCGGCGGGCAATCAGCCCCAGCATTTT,CASSPAGNQPQHF,TRBV7-6,TRBJ1-5,-,-
TGCGCCAGCAGTGAAACGCTAGCGGGGACAGATACGCAGTATTTT,CASSETLAGTDTQYF,TRBV10-2,TRBJ2-3,few,TRBD2
TGCAGCGCTTTAGGCGGACAGGGATCAGGAAACACCATATATTTT,CSALGGQGSGNTIYF,TRBV29-1,TRBJ1-3,-,TRBD1
TGCAGCGTTGAAGGGGGGACTAGCGGGATGAACACCGGGGAGCTGTTTTTT,CSVEGGTSGMNTGELFF,TRBV29-1,TRBJ2-2,-,TRBD2
TGTGCCAGCAGTTACCGGACAGTCTACGAGCAGTACTTC,CASSYRTVYEQYF,TRBV6-5,TRBJ2-7,-,-
TGTGCCAGTAGTTCGAGGGAGACCCCCTACGAGCAGTACTTC,CASSSRETPYEQYF,TRBV19,TRBJ2-7,-,-
TGTGCCAGCAGTCTAGTAGAGGGCCTGAACACTGAAGCTTTCTTT,CASSLVEGLNTEAFF,TRBV6-6,TRBJ1-1,-,-